The present TCR beta chain was sequenced within a study of T cell changes during pregnancy in multiple sclerosis. The V segment lost 0 bases and the J segment 3 bases; nucleotides outside the gene matches: 4. The CDR3 length is 16 residues. CDR1 is SGHKS and CDR2 is YYEKEE in the germline V gene (reference sequence). The repertoire was sequenced with immunoSEQ multiplex PCR; TCRdb's copy has only in-frame clones and lacks some. The sample includes some 54,000 clones, approximately 93% of them seen just once. The sequences come from peripheral blood, collected after pregnancy. The chain couples TRBV5-5 to TRBJ2-7, with 12 bases aligning to TRBD2. The sequence was collected from a female donor with multiple sclerosis, enrolled in a pregnancy study. The CDR3 loop is CASSLEPLAGGYEQYF. The CDR3, as DNA: TGTGCCAGCAGCTTGGAACCACTAGCGGGGGGCTACGAGCAGTACTTC.